The next 22 T cell receptor beta chains were all read from a single sample in a study of human T cells and chemical hapten exposure. TCRdb independently ran MiXCR on the 5' RACE reads; one entry per CDR3 protein. The sample lists around 80,000 distinct CDR3 sequences, more than 15% seen once, with nearly 7% in the top ten. The starting material, unfractionated whole blood, was used for total RNA extraction. The receptor set was obtained from a female donor in good health.

There are many counts of this clonotype. This chain links TRBV5-1 with TRBJ2-5; 10 nucleotides match TRBD1. With V trimmed by 7 bases and J by 4 bases, 4 bases remained unmatched. CDR1 and CDR2 from the germline V gene are SGHRS and YFSETQ. The CDR3 length is 13 residues. CDR3 coding DNA: TGCGCCAGCGGGACAGGGGCGAGAGAGACCCAGTACTTC. Translated: CASGTGARETQYF.

V gene TRBV6-5 combines with J gene TRBJ1-1, with 7 bases fitting TRBD1. Germline-derived CDR1 and CDR2 are MNHEY and SVGAGI. This CDR3 region has 19 residues. The J segment lost 1 base and the V segment lost 2 bases, leaving 16 bases of the junction unmatched. CDR3 sequence: CASSYGDPGTAWGNTEAFF. The CDR3 DNA sequence: TGTGCCAGCAGTTACGGGGATCCGGGGACAGCATGGGGGAACACTGAAGCTTTCTTT.

A few counts support this clonotype. In DNA, the CDR3 is TGTGCCAGCAGCTTGGGGCAGTTCTACAATGAGCAGTTCTTC. As protein: CASSLGQFYNEQFF. This chain joins TRBV5-6 and TRBJ2-1; D is unclear. V lost 0 bases to trimming and J lost 3 bases, with 7 bases between them. Germline V lookup: CDR1 SGHDT, CDR2 YYEEEE. The CDR3 extends over 14 amino acids.

The chain employs TRBV10-3 and TRBJ2-3; D might be TRBD2 (5 bases). Trimming pared 6 bases from V and 2 bases from J, leaving 21 bases between. CDR3 length: 17 residues. Germline V gene data show CDR1 as ENHRY and CDR2 as SYGVKD. For the CDR3, the DNA is TGTGCCATCAGAAGAACGGGCAGCCCGGACTCCACAGATACGCAGTATTTT. This gives the protein CAIRRTGSPDSTDTQYF.

This sequence joins TRBV27 and TRBJ2-3; D call uncertain. The CDR3 covers 13 residues. The germline CDR1 and CDR2 sequences are MNHEY and SMNVEV (reference sequence). The V gene lost 3 bases and the J gene lost 5 bases, with 9 bases spanning the gap. The CDR3 nucleotides are TGTGCCAGCAGTTTCTTAGAGTTAGATACGCAGTATTTT. As protein: CASSFLELDTQYF.

The gene calls are TRBV7-2 and TRBJ2-7; 7 bases align to TRBD1. There are 17 residues in the CDR3. Germline assignment: CDR1 SGHTA and CDR2 FQGNSA. V trimming: 3 bases; J trimming: 3 bases; junction bases outside the gene matches: 14. This CDR3 is CASSLNNRQGANYEQYF. For the CDR3, the DNA is TGTGCCAGCAGCTTGAATAATCGACAGGGCGCCAACTACGAGCAGTACTTC.

The chain combines TRBV20-1 with TRBJ2-3; tentatively, D is TRBD1 (5 bases). The CDR3 loop spans 14 amino acids. Trimming shortened V by 1 base and J by 3 bases, and 11 bases separated the two germline ends. Germline V gene lookup returns CDR1 DFQATT and CDR2 SNEGSKA (reference sequence). CDR3 loop: CSARGQLRTDTQYF. In nucleotides, the CDR3 is TGCAGTGCTAGAGGACAGCTTAGGACAGATACGCAGTATTTT.

This clonotype was observed a handful of times. This chain uses TRBV6-1 with TRBJ2-3; no clear D gene. Trimming cost V 3 bases and J 2 bases, with 12 bases left between them. Germline CDR1 reads MNHNS; CDR2 reads SASEGT. The CDR3 consists of 15 residues. CDR3 sequence reads: CASSDRARYTDTQYF. In nucleotides, the CDR3 is TGTGCCAGCAGTGACCGGGCCCGATACACAGATACGCAGTATTTT.

V usage is TRBV5-4 and J usage is TRBJ2-6; D gene unclear. V lost 0 bases to trimming and J lost 0 bases, with 13 bases between them. This CDR3 is 18 amino acids long. CDR1 and CDR2 from the germline V gene are SGHNT and YYREEE (reference sequence). CDR3 nucleotides: TGTGCCAGCAGCTTGGGTGGGCAGACTTCCTCTGGGGCCAACGTCCTGACTTTC. It is translated as CASSLGGQTSSGANVLTF. Based on the CDR3 plus reference TRBV5-4 and TRBJ2-6, the full variable domain is ETGVTQSPTHLIKTRGQQVTLRCSSQSGHNTVSWYQQALGQGPQFIFQYYREEENGRGNFPPRFSGLQFPNYSSELNVNALELDDSALYLCASSLGGQTSSGANVLTFGAGSRLTVL.

The chain joins TRBV5-5 to TRBJ1-5, with D unresolved. The CDR3 covers 15 residues. V gave up 4 bases and J gave up 6 bases, with 17 bases separating them. Germline CDR1 is SGHKS and CDR2 is YYEKEE (reference sequence). For the CDR3, the DNA is TGTGCCAGCAGCCCCAGCGGGAGTCAGACTCAGCCCCAGCATTTT. This gives the protein CASSPSGSQTQPQHF. Full variable domain (rest looked up from reference TRBV5-5 and TRBJ1-5): DAGVTQSPTHLIKTRGQQVTLRCSPISGHKSVSWYQQVLGQGPQFIFQYYEKEERGRGNFPDRFSARQFPNYSSELNVNALLLGDSALYLCASSPSGSQTQPQHFGDGTRLSIL.

The table lists this clonotype with a few counts. The CDR3 sequence is CASGLVIMSGQGRDTEAFF. The CDR3, as DNA: TGTGCTAGTGGTTTGGTTATTATGTCGGGGCAGGGGCGAGACACTGAAGCTTTCTTT. The V gene is TRBV12-5, the J gene TRBJ1-1; D possibly corresponds to TRBD1 (6 bases). Per the germline V gene, CDR1 is LGHNT and CDR2 is FRNRAP. The CDR3 loop spans 19 amino acids. Trimming removed 0 bases from V and 3 bases from J, with 23 bases in between.

CDR3 in DNA: TGTGCCAGCCCCCGGGACAGAAGCACAGATACGCAGTATTTT. This encodes CASPRDRSTDTQYF. This chain links TRBV18 with TRBJ2-3, with 7 bases aligning to TRBD1. The V and J ends lost 8 bases and 0 bases, in that order; junction bases with no gene match: 5. The CDR3 sequence is 14 residues long. Germline V CDR1 and CDR2: KGHSH, LQKENI.

There are many counts of this clonotype. V and J are TRBV30 and TRBJ2-6; 7 positions agree with TRBD1. Trimming removed 3 bases from V and 0 bases from J; junction bases left unmatched: 8. Germline V gene lookup returns CDR1 GTSNPN and CDR2 SVGIG (reference sequence). This CDR3 is built from 17 residues. The chain's CDR3 is CAWRKETGFSGANVLTF. In DNA form, the CDR3 reads TGTGCCTGGAGGAAGGAGACAGGGTTCTCTGGGGCCAACGTCCTGACTTTC.

The J gene is TRBJ1-4, the V gene TRBV2; D is possibly TRBD1 (5 bases). From germline, CDR1 is SNHLY and CDR2 FYNNEI. The CDR3 spans 16 residues. V lost 3 bases to trimming and J lost 7 bases, with 18 bases between them. The CDR3 spells CASSEAGIGIIEKLFF. The DNA for the CDR3 is TGTGCCAGCAGTGAGGCAGGGATTGGGATCATTGAAAAACTGTTTTTT.

As for this clonotype: A much larger clone lies a single base off, so this may be a read error. The chain employs TRBV15 and TRBJ2-1; the match to TRBD2 covers 14 bases. Germline V gene data show CDR1 as LNHNV and CDR2 as YYDKDF (reference sequence). The CDR3 sequence is 19 residues long. CDR3 residues: CAASRDWGPTSGRADEQFF. CDR3 bases: TGTGCCGCCAGCAGAGATTGGGGGCCGACTAGCGGGAGGGCCGATGAGCAGTTCTTC.

J is TRBJ2-3 and V is TRBV20-1, with D uncertain. Germline CDR1 DFQATT, CDR2 SNEGSKA (reference sequence). Trimming cost V 5 bases and J 0 bases, with 9 bases left between them. The CDR3 contains 13 residues. Written as DNA, the CDR3 is TGCAGTGCTCGGTCCCCTAGCACAGATACGCAGTATTTT. Protein sequence: CSARSPSTDTQYF.

J is TRBJ2-1 and V is TRBV2; 11 bases are a match to TRBD1. Losses at the gene ends were 6 bases for V and 3 bases for J; bases not matched to a gene: 4. The germline V gene encodes CDR1 SNHLY and CDR2 FYNNEI. The CDR3 loop spans 15 amino acids. The CDR3 sequence: CASRAGTGGYNEQFF. Here the CDR3 DNA reads TGTGCCAGCAGGGCCGGGACAGGGGGCTACAATGAGCAGTTCTTC.

Details on this clonotype: A read error is possible here, since a much larger clone lies one base away. The chain joins TRBV20-1 to TRBJ2-1, with D perhaps matching TRBD2 (8 bases). CDR1 and CDR2 from the germline V gene are DFQATT and SNEGSKA (reference sequence). This CDR3 is 14 amino acids long. The CDR3 sequence is CIATPGLGGDEQFF. CDR3 sequence (DNA): TGCATTGCTACACCGGGACTAGGGGGCGATGAGCAGTTCTTC.

This clonotype has more than one count but fewer than ten. This sequence joins TRBV7-6 and TRBJ2-3; D might be TRBD1 (5 bases). CDR3 length: 18 residues. CDR1 SGHVS and CDR2 FNYEAQ come from the germline V gene. Trimming cost V 1 base and J 3 bases, with 20 bases left between them. Here the CDR3 reads CASSLGWQGAIGTDTQYF. CDR3 DNA sequence: TGTGCCAGCAGCTTAGGGTGGCAGGGCGCTATAGGGACAGATACGCAGTATTTT.

This clonotype was seen at least ten times. This chain joins TRBV20-1 and TRBJ2-1, with D perhaps matching TRBD2 (5 bases). V was cut by 5 bases and J by 7 bases, with 9 bases left in between. The germline V gene encodes CDR1 DFQATT and CDR2 SNEGSKA (reference sequence). The CDR3 has 11 amino acids. The CDR3 here is CSALRTNEQFF. The CDR3 nucleotides read TGCAGTGCTTTAAGGACTAATGAGCAGTTCTTC.

This clonotype was seen only a few times. The chain combines TRBV7-9 with TRBJ2-3; TRBD2 matches at 8 bases. Germline V gene sequence: CDR1 SEHNR, CDR2 FQNEAQ (reference sequence). J lost 6 bases, V lost 1 base, and 9 bases had no gene match. CDR3 size: 16 residues. The CDR3 sequence: CASSLGERGPSDTQYF. The CDR3 region has the DNA TGTGCCAGCAGCTTAGGCGAGCGGGGGCCGTCGGATACGCAGTATTTT.

Only a few counts were recorded for this clonotype. The chain uses TRBV4-2 and TRBJ1-2, with D possibly being TRBD1 (5 bases). Between the trimmed V and J ends, which lost 4 bases and 0 bases, there was a span of 12 bases. This CDR3 contains 15 residues. Germline-derived CDR1 and CDR2 are LGHNA and YNFKEQ. The chain's CDR3 is CASSPHDSPNYGYTF. The CDR3 coding sequence is TGTGCCAGCAGCCCCCATGACAGCCCTAACTATGGCTACACCTTC.